The 7 T cell receptor beta chains presented below share a single source sample, sequenced in a study of T cells in Graves' hyperthyroidism and ophthalmopathy. What was amplified from RNA transcripts were TCR beta CDR3 regions. The TCR CDR3 was amplified in a first-round RT-PCR using the HTBI primer set. MiXCR was run by TCRdb on the multiplex PCR reads, yielding one entry per CDR3 protein. The sample yields about 410,000 distinct CDR3 sequences, approximately 15% seen once. Sequencing input: blood. The source is a man younger than 35 with Graves' ophthalmopathy.

This clonotype showed up just a few times. The gene calls are TRBV9 and TRBJ2-7; 12 bases are a match to TRBD1. This CDR3 region has 15 residues. The V segment lost 3 bases and the J segment 6 bases; nucleotides outside the gene matches: 7. CDR1 SGDLS and CDR2 YYNGEE come from the germline V gene. The CDR3 loop reads CASSETGTGGSEQYF. The CDR3, as DNA: TGTGCCAGCAGCGAAACCGGGACAGGGGGCTCCGAGCAGTACTTC.

This clonotype was seen a single time. Germline and junction disagree at one end, which may indicate a read error. The rearrangement uses TRBV4-1 and TRBJ1-1; a possible D gene is TRBD1 (5 bases). Germline V gene data show CDR1 as MGHRA and CDR2 as YSYEKL. This CDR3 comprises 13 residues. The CDR3: CTSSQGQNTEAFF. The CDR3 nucleotides are TGCACCAGCAGCCAAGGACAGAACACTGAAGCTTTCTTT.

This clonotype was detected ten times or more. The chain has TRBV4-1 and TRBJ2-1; perhaps TRBD2 as D (5 bases). Trimming took 4 bases from V and 1 from J, leaving 11 bases between them. From germline, CDR1 is MGHRA and CDR2 YSYEKL. The CDR3 loop spans 15 amino acids. Written as DNA, the CDR3 is TGCGCCAGCAGCCTCCCGGACTCTTCCTACAATGAGCAGTTCTTC. Translating it yields CASSLPDSSYNEQFF.

This clonotype was detected a few times. This rearrangement joins TRBV6-1 to TRBJ1-2; the match to TRBD1 covers 9 bases. With V trimmed by 5 bases and J by 6 bases, 4 bases remained unmatched. CDR1 MNHNS and CDR2 SASEGT come from the germline V gene. This CDR3 comprises 13 residues. The CDR3 sequence: CASSLDRGNGYTF. The CDR3 nucleotides are TGTGCCAGCAGTTTAGACAGGGGGAATGGCTACACCTTC.

This clonotype came up a few times. A read error may be the cause here, since a much bigger clone is one base away. The chain has TRBV2 and TRBJ2-3; maybe TRBD2 (6 bases). The CDR3 totals 13 residues. The germline CDR1 and CDR2 sequences are SNHLY and FYNNEI. Trimming left V 9 bases short and J 8 bases short, with 18 bases between. The CDR3 protein is CARTGVHGSTQYF. DNA of the CDR3: TGTGCCAGGACGGGGGTGCACGGCAGTACGCAGTATTTT. The full variable domain, its missing parts supplied by reference TRBV2 and TRBJ2-3, is EPEVTQTPSHQVTQMGQEVILRCVPISNHLYFYWYRQILGQKVEFLVSFYNNEISEKSEIFDDQFSVERPDGSNFTLKIRSTKLEDSAMYFCARTGVHGSTQYFGPGTRLTVL.

This chain uses TRBV4-2 with TRBJ2-2, with D uncertain. There are 17 residues in the CDR3. Germline CDR1 LGHNA, CDR2 YNFKEQ. Trimming removed 0 bases from V and 2 bases from J, with 13 bases in between. The DNA of the CDR3 is TGTGCCAGCAGCCAAGATCAGTCCAGGACCAACACCGGGGAGCTGTTTTTT. This gives the protein CASSQDQSRTNTGELFF.

This clonotype was seen ten or more times. J is TRBJ2-1 and V is TRBV7-3, with 7 bases aligning to TRBD2. Germline CDR1 is SGHTA and CDR2 is FQGTGA. After removal of 5 bases from V and 6 bases from J, the junction contained 16 bases not matched to a gene. There are 17 residues in the CDR3. The DNA of the CDR3 is TGTGCCAGCAGCCCGCGGGGCGGGAGAGGCCTTGGCAATGAGCAGTTCTTC. Translated: CASSPRGGRGLGNEQFF.